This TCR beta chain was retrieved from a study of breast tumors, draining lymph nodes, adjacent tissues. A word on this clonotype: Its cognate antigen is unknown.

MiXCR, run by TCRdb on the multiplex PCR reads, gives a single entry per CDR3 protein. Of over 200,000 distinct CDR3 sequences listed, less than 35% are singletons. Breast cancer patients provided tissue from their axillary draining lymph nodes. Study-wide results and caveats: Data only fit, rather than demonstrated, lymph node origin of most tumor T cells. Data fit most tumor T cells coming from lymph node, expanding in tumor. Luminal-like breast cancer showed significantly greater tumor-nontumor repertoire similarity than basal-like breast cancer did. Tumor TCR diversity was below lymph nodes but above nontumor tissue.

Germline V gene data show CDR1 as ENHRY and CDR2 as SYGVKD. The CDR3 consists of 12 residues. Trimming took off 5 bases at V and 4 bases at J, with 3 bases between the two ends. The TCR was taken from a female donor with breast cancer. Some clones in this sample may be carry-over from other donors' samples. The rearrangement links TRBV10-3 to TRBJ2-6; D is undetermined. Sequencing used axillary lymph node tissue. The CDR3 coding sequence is TGTGCCATCAGTCAGGGGGCCAACGTCCTGACTTTC. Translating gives CAISQGANVLTF.